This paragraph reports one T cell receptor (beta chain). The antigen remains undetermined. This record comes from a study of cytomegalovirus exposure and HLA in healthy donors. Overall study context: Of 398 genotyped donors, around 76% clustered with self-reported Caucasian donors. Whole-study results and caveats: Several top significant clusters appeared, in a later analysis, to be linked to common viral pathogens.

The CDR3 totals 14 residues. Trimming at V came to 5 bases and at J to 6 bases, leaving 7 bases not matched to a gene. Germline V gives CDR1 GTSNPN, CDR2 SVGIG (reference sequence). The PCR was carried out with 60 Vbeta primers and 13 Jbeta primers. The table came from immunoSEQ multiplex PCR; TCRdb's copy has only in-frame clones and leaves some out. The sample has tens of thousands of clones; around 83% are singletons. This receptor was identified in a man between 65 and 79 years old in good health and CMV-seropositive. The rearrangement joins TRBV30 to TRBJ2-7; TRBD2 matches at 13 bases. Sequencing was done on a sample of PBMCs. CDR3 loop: CAWSPGLAGIEQYF. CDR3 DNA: TGTGCCTGGTCACCGGGACTAGCGGGAATCGAGCAGTACTTC.